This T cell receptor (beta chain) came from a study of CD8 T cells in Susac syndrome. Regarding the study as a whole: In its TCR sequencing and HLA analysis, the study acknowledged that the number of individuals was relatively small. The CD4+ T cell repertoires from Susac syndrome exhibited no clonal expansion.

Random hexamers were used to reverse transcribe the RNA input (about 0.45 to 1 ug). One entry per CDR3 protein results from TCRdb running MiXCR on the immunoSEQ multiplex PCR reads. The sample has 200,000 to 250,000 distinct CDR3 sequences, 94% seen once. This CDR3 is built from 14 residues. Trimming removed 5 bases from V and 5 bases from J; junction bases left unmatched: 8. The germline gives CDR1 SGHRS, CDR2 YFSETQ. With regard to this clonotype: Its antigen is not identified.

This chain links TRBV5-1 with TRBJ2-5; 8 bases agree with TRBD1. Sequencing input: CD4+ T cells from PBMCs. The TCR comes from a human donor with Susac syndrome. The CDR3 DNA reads TGCGCCAGCAGGAACCCAGGGGGCCGGGAGACCCAGTACTTC. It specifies CASRNPGGRETQYF.